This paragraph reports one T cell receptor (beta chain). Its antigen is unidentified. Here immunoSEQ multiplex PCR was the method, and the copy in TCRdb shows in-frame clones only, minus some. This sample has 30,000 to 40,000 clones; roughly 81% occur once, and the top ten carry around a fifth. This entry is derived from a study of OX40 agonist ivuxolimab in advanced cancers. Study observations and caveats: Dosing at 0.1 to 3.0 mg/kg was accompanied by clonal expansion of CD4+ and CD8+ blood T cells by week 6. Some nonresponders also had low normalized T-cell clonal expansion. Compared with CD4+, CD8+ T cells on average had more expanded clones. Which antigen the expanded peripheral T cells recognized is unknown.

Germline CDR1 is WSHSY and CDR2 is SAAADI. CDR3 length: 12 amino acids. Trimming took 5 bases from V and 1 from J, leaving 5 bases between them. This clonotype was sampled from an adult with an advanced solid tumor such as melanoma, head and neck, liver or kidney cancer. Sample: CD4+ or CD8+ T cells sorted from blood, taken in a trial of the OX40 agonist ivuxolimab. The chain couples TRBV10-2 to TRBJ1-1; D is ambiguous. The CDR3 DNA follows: TGCGCCAGCAGTTACCCGAACACTGAAGCTTTCTTT. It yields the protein CASSYPNTEAFF.